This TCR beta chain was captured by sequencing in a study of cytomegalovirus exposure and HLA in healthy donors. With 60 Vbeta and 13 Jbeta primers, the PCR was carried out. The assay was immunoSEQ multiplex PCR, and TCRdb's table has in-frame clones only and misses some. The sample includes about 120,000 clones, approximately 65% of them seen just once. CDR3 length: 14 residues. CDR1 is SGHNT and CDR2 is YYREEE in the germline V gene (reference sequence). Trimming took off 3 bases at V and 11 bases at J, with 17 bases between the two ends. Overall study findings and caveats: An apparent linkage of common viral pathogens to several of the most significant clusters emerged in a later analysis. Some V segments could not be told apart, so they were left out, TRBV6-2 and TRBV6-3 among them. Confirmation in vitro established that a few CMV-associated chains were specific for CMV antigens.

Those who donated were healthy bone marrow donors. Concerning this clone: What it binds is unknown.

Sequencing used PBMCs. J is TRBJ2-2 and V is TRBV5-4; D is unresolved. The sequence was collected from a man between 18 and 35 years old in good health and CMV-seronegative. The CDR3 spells CASSSRPLGVELFF. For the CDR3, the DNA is TGTGCCAGCAGCTCTCGACCTCTAGGCGTCGAGCTGTTTTTT.